The TCR beta chain described here comes from a study of identical twins. Trimming removed 5 bases at V and 2 bases at J, with 13 bases between. This CDR3 has 14 amino acids. CDR1 SEHNR and CDR2 FQNEAQ come from the germline V gene (reference sequence). Template switching added a universal primer site; cDNA carried unique molecular identifiers. Each CDR3 protein is one row after TCRdb ran MiXCR on the 5' RACE reads. The data show 400,000 to 500,000 distinct CDR3 sequences, roughly 18% seen once. The table lists this clonotype with a few counts. Antigen unknown. Study observations and caveats: Excess sharing by twins proved weaker in beta out-of-frame sequences. Reduced insertions were recorded for abundant cord blood beta clonotypes, with no such pattern in memory repertoires.

Material for sequencing was naive T cells sorted from blood. The receptor comes from a man aged 45-65 years in good health. The chain recombines TRBV7-9 with TRBJ2-7; D remains ambiguous. CDR3 loop: CASSRNIGAYEQYF. DNA for the CDR3: TGTGCCAGCAGCCGAAACATAGGAGCCTACGAGCAGTACTTC.